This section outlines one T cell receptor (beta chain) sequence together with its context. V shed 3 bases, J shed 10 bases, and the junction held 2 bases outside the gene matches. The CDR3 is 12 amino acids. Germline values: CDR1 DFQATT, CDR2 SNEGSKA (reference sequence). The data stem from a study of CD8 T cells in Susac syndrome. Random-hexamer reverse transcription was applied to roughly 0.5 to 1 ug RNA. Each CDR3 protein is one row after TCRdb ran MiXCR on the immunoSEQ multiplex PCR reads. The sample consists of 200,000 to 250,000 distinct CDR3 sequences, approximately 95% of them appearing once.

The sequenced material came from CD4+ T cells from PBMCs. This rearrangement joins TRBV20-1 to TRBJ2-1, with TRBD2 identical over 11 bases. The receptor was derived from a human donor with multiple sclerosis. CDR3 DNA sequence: TGCAGTGCTAGGACTAGCGGGAACGAGCAGTTCTTC. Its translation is CSARTSGNEQFF.